The present T cell receptor (beta chain) was sequenced within a study of CD4 T cells in relation to SARS-CoV-2 and coronaviruses. V trimming: 3 bases; J trimming: 0 bases; junction bases outside the gene matches: 4. This CDR3 is 16 amino acids long. In germline, CDR1 is LNHDA, CDR2 SQIVND (reference sequence). Clones were read by immunoSEQ multiplex PCR, and TCRdb kept only the in-frame ones, dropping some. The sample shows approximately 19,000 clones, roughly 76% of them seen only once. Unexposed donor CD4+ T cells date from about 2011-2018, before the COVID-19 pandemic. After about 11 days of culture, CD4+ T cells were isolated. The sample holds a few counts of this clone. No antigen is known for it.

The material sequenced was CD4+ T cells from PBMCs, cultured in vitro. The receptor was derived from a human donor in good health. The chain employs TRBV19 and TRBJ1-3; TRBD1 aligns across 8 bases. The CDR3, as DNA: TGTGCCAGTAGTATGGGGGACAGGATCTCTGGAAACACCATATATTTT. Its translation is CASSMGDRISGNTIYF.